The rows below give T cell receptor beta chains drawn from one sample of a study of CD8 T cells in ankylosing spondylitis. One entry per CDR3 protein, called by TCRdb with MiXCR from the 5' RACE reads. The repertoire has about 210,000 distinct CDR3 sequences, just under 7.5% of them found once; the top ten carry over 12%. The sequenced material came from blood, either unsorted or a sorted T cell fraction (not recorded which). The receptors were sampled from a male donor with ankylosing spondylitis. Both conserved end residues are part of each CDR3. The D gene is left open where the match is weak. Rows give clone size only sometimes, using once, few, many, or a class for an expanded clone.

j_call v_call d_call clone_size cdr3_nt cdr3_aa
TRBJ2-1 TRBV5-6 NA many TGTGCCAGCAGCTTGGGGGGGGTTGAGTGGGTCTTC CASSLGGVEWVF
TRBJ1-1 TRBV9 TRBD1 many TGTGCCAGCAGCGCTAACAGGGGGCCAGCTTTCTTT CASSANRGPAFF
TRBJ1-2 TRBV4-1 NA NA TGCGCCAGCAGCAGACTAGGGGGGGAGAATCGAGGCTACACCTTC CASSRLGGENRGYTF
TRBJ2-1 TRBV25-1 NA few TGTGCCAGCAGTGACACGGTCAAGGGAAATGAGCAGTTCTTC CASSDTVKGNEQFF
TRBJ1-5 TRBV12-3/TRBV12-4 NA few TGTGCCAGCAGTTTACGAGAGGGCGGTAGCAATCAGCCCCAGCATTTT CASSLREGGSNQPQHF
TRBJ2-1 TRBV5-1 TRBD1 NA TGCGCCAGCAGCTGGGGACAGGCGCAGTTCTTC CASSWGQAQFF
TRBJ2-3 TRBV20-1 NA many TGCAGTGCTAGAGATTCAACCATGCTGGATACGCAGTATTTT CSARDSTMLDTQYF
TRBJ2-3 TRBV24-1 NA many TGTGCCACCAGTGATTCGTCAAAGGGTATCGCGCAGTATTTT CATSDSSKGIAQYF
TRBJ2-7 TRBV29-1 NA NA TGCAGCGTTGAATATCGGCAGGGAAGGGAATACGAGCAGTACTTC CSVEYRQGREYEQYF
TRBJ2-7 TRBV28 NA NA TGTGCCAGCAGTTTTGTCGGGGGGCGCGACGAGCAGTACTTC CASSFVGGRDEQYF
TRBJ1-1 TRBV27 NA many TGTGCCAGCAGTTTTGGTCGTAGCACTGAAGCTTTCTTT CASSFGRSTEAFF
TRBJ2-7 TRBV7-2 TRBD1 few TGTGCCAGCAGCACAGCGGGCTGGGGGACAGGGTCGTGGGAGCAGTACTTC CASSTAGWGTGSWEQYF
TRBJ2-7 TRBV12-3/TRBV12-4 NA many TGTGCCAGCAGTGGGATTGGACTCGCTTACGAGCAGTACTTC CASSGIGLAYEQYF
TRBJ2-1 TRBV9 NA many TGTGCCAGCAGCACTCCAACAGGGAGCTCCTACAATGAGCAGTTCTTC CASSTPTGSSYNEQFF
TRBJ2-1 TRBV2 NA few TGTGCCAGCAGGCCGGGACCTCCCTACAATGAGCAGTTCTTC CASRPGPPYNEQFF
TRBJ2-1 TRBV4-2 NA many TGTGCCAGCAGCCGAGAGGGGGATGAGCAGTTCTTC CASSREGDEQFF
TRBJ2-1 TRBV9 NA many TGTGCCAGCAGCACCGCTAACAATGAGCAGTTCTTC CASSTANNEQFF
TRBJ2-7 TRBV7-9 NA many TGTGCCAGCAGCTTTGGCCATTCGGATTCCTACGAGCAGTACTTC CASSFGHSDSYEQYF